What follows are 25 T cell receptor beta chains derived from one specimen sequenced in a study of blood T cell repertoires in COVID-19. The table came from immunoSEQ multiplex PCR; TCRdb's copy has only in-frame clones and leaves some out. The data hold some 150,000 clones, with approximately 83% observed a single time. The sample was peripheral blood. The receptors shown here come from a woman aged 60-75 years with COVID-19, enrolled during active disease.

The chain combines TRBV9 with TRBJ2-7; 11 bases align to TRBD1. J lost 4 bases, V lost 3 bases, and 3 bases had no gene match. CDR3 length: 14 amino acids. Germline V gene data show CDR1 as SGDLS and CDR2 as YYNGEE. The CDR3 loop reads CASSAGTGGYEQYF. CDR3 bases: TGTGCCAGCAGCGCAGGGACAGGGGGGTACGAGCAGTACTTC.

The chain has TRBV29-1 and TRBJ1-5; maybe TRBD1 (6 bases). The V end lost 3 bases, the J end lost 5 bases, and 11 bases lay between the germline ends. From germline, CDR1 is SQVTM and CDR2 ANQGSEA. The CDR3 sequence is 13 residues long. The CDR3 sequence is CSVEGGADQPQHF. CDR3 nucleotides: TGCAGCGTTGAGGGGGGGGCCGATCAGCCCCAGCATTTT.

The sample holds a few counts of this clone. DNA for the CDR3: TGTGCTAGTGGTTTCGGGTTTACTGAAGCTTTCTTT. This translates into CASGFGFTEAFF. The chain uses TRBV12-5 and TRBJ1-1; no reliable D call. CDR3 length: 12 amino acids. V lost 3 bases, J lost 5 bases, and 7 bases lay in between. CDR1 and CDR2 from the germline V gene are LGHNT and FRNRAP.

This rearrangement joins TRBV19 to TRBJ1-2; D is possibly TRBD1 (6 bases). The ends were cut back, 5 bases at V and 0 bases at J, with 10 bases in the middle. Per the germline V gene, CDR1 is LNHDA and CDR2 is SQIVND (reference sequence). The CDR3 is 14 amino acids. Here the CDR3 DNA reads TGTGCCAGTAGTCCCGGGGGGCCTAACTATGGCTACACCTTC. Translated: CASSPGGPNYGYTF. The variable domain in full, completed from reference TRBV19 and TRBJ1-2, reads DGGITQSPKYLFRKEGQNVTLSCEQNLNHDAMYWYRQDPGQGLRLIYYSQIVNDFQKGDIAEGYSVSREKKESFPLTVTSAQKNPTAFYLCASSPGGPNYGYTFGSGTRLTVV.

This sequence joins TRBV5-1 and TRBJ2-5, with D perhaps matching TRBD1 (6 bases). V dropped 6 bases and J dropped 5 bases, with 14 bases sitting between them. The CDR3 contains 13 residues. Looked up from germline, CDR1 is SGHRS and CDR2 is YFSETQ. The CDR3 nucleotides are TGCGCCAGCACCCAGATCCAGGGGGAGACCCAGTACTTC. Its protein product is CASTQIQGETQYF. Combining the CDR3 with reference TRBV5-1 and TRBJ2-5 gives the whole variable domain KAGVTQTPRYLIKTRGQQVTLSCSPISGHRSVSWYQQTPGQGLQFLFEYFSETQRNKGNFPGRFSGRQFSNSRSEMNVSTLELGDSALYLCASTQIQGETQYFGPGTRLLVL.

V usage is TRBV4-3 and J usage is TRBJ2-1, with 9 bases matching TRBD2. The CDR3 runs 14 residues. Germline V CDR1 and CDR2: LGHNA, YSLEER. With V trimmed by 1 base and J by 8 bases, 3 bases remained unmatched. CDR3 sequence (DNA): TGCGCCAGCAGCCAAGCTAGCGGGGTCCATGAGCAGTTCTTC. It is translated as CASSQASGVHEQFF.

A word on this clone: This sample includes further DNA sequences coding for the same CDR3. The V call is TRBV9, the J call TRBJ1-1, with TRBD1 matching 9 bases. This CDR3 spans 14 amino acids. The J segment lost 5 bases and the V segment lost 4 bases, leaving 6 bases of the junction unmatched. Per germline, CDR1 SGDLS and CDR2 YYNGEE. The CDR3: CASSPGQGNTEAFF. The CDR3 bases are TGTGCCAGCAGCCCCGGACAGGGGAATACTGAAGCTTTCTTT. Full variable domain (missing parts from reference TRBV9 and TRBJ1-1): DSGVTQTPKHLITATGQRVTLRCSPRSGDLSVYWYQQSLDQGLQFLIQYYNGEERAKGNILERFSAQQFPDLHSELNLSSLELGDSALYFCASSPGQGNTEAFFGQGTRLTVV.

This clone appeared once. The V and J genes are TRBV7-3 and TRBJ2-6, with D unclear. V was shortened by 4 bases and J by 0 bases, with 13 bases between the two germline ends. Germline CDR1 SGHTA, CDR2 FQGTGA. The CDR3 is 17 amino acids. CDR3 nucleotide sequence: TGTGCCAGCAGCTCACCCGGAGTTGGCTCTGGGGCCAACGTCCTGACTTTC. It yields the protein CASSSPGVGSGANVLTF.

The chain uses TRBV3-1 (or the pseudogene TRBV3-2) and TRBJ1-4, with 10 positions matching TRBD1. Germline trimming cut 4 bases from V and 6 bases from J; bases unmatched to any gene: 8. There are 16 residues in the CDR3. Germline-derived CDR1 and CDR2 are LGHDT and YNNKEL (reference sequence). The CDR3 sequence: CASSPDRGVRDEKLFF. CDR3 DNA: TGTGCCAGCAGCCCGGACAGGGGGGTTAGGGATGAAAAACTGTTTTTT.

CDR3 region: CASSVTGIRETQYF. As DNA, the CDR3 is TGCGCCAGCAGCGTTACAGGGATACGAGAGACCCAGTACTTC. The V call is TRBV5-1, the J call TRBJ2-5; tentatively, D is TRBD1 (6 bases). The ends were cut back, 4 bases at V and 4 bases at J, with 14 bases in the middle. Germline CDR1 and CDR2: SGHRS and YFSETQ. This CDR3 is 14 amino acids long.

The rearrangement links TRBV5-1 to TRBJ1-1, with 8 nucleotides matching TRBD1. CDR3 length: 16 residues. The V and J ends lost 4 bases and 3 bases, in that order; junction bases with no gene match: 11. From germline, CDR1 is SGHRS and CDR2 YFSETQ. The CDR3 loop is CASSNFRGRRDTEAFF. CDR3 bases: TGCGCCAGCAGCAACTTCAGGGGGCGCCGGGACACTGAAGCTTTCTTT.

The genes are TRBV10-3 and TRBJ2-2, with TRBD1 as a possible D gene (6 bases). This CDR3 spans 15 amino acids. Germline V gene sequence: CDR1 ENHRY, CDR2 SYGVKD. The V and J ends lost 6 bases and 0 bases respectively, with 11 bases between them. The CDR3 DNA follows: TGTGCCATCAGGCCCGGGACAACGAACACCGGGGAGCTGTTTTTT. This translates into CAIRPGTTNTGELFF.

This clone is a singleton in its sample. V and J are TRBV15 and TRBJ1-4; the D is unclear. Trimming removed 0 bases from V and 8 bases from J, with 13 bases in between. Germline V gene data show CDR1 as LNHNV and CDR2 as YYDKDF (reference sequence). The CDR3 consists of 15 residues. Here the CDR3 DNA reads TGTGCCACCAGCAGAGATCCCGAGGGAGGAGAAAAACTGTTTTTT. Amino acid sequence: CATSRDPEGGEKLFF.

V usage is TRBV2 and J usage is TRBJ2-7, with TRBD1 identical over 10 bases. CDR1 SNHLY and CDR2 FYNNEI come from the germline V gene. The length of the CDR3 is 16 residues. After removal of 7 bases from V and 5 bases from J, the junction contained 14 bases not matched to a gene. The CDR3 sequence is CASKLRRDRGFDEQYF. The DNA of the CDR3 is TGTGCCAGCAAGTTACGAAGGGACAGGGGTTTTGACGAGCAGTACTTC. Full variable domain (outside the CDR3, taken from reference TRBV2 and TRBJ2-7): EPEVTQTPSHQVTQMGQEVILRCVPISNHLYFYWYRQILGQKVEFLVSFYNNEISEKSEIFDDQFSVERPDGSNFTLKIRSTKLEDSAMYFCASKLRRDRGFDEQYFGPGTRLTVT.

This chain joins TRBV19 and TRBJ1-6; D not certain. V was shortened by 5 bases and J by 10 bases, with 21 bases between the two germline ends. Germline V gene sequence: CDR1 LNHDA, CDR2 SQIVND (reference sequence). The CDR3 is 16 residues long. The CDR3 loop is CASSPGETPGRSPLHF. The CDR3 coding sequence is TGTGCCAGTAGTCCCGGGGAGACACCCGGGCGCTCACCCCTCCACTTT. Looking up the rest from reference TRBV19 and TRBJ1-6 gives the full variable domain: DGGITQSPKYLFRKEGQNVTLSCEQNLNHDAMYWYRQDPGQGLRLIYYSQIVNDFQKGDIAEGYSVSREKKESFPLTVTSAQKNPTAFYLCASSPGETPGRSPLHFGNGTRLTVT.

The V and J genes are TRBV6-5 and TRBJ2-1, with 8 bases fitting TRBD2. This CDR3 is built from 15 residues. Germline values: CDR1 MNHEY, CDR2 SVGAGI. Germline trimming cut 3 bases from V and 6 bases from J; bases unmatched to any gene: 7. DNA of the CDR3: TGTGCCAGCAGTTATAATTCCGGGAGGGGCAATGAGCAGTTCTTC. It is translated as CASSYNSGRGNEQFF.

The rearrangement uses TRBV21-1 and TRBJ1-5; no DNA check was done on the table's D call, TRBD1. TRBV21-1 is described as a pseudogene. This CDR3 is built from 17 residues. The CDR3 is CASSKGVGHLSDQPQHF. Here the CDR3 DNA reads TGTGCCAGCAGCAAAGGGGTGGGACACCTCAGCGATCAGCCCCAGCATTTT.

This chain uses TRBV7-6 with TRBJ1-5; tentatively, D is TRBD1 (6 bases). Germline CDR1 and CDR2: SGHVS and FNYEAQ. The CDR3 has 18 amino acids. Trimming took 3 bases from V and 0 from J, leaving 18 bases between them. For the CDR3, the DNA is TGTGCCAGCAGCTTGGGGGCTGGCGGCCCTTATAGCAATCAGCCCCAGCATTTT. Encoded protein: CASSLGAGGPYSNQPQHF. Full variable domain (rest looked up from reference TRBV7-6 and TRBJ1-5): GAGVSQSPRYKVTKRGQDVALRCDPISGHVSLYWYRQALGQGPEFLTYFNYEAQQDKSGLPNDRFSAERPEGSISTLTIQRTEQRDSAMYRCASSLGAGGPYSNQPQHFGDGTRLSIL.

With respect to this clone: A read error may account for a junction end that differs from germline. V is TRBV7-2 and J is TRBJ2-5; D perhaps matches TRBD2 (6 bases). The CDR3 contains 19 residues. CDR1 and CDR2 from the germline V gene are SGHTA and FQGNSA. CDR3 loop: CASALQVSARGGTQGTQYF. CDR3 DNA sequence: TGTGCCAGCGCCCTCCAGGTTTCCGCCCGGGGAGGTACGCAAGGGACCCAGTACTTC. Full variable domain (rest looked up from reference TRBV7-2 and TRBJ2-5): GAGVSQSPSNKVTEKGKDVELRCDPISGHTALYWYRQSLGQGLEFLIYFQGNSAPDKSGLPSDRFSAERTGGSVSTLTIQRTQQEDSAVYLCASALQVSARGGTQGTQYFGPGTRLLVL.

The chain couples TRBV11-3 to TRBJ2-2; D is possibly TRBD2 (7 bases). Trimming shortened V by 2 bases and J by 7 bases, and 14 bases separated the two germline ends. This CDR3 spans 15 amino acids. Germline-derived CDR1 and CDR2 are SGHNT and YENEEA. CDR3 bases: TGTGCCAGCAGCTTAAACGGGGGGCTGTTCGGGGAGCTGTTTTTT. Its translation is CASSLNGGLFGELFF.

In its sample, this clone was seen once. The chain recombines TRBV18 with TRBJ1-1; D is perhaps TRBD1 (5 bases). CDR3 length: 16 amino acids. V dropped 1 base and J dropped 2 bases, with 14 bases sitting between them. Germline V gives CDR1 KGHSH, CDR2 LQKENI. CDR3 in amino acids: CASSPQGRGINTEAFF. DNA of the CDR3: TGTGCCAGCTCACCACAGGGGCGGGGGATCAACACTGAAGCTTTCTTT.

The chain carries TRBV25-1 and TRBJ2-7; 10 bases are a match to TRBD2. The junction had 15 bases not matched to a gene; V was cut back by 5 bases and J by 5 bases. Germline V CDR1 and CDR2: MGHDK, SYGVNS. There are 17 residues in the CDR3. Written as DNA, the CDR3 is TGTGCCAGCAGTCCATATAGCGGGGGGACGCTGGGGGACGAGCAGTACTTC. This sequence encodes CASSPYSGGTLGDEQYF.

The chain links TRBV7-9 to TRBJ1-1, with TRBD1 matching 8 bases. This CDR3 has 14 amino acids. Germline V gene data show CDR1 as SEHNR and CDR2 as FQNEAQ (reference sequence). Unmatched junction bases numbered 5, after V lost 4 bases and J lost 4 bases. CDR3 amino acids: CASSSTGVGTEAFF. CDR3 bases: TGTGCCAGCAGCTCGACAGGGGTGGGCACTGAAGCTTTCTTT.

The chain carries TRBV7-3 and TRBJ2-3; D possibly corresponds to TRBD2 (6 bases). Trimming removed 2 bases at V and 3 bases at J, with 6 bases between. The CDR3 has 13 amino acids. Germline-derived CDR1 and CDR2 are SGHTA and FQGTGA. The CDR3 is CASSLGRTDTQYF. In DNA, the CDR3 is TGTGCCAGCAGCTTAGGGAGGACAGATACGCAGTATTTT.

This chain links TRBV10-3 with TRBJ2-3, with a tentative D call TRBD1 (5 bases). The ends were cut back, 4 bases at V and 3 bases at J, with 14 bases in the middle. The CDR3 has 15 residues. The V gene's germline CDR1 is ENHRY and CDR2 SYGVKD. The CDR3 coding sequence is TGTGCCATCAGTGCCGGGCAGGGTGGTACAGATACGCAGTATTTT. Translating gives CAISAGQGGTDTQYF.